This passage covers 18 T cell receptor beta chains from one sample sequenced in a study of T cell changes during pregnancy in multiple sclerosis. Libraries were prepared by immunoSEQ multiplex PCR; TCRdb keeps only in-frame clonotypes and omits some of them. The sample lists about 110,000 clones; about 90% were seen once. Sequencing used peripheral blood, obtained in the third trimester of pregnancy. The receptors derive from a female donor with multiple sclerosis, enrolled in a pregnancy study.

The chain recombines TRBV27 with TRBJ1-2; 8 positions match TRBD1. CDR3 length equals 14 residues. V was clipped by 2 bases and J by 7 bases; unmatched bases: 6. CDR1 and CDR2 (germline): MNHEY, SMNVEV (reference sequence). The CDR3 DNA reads TGTGCCAGCAGTTTAGCAGCGCAGGGGGCTGGCTACACCTTC. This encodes CASSLAAQGAGYTF.

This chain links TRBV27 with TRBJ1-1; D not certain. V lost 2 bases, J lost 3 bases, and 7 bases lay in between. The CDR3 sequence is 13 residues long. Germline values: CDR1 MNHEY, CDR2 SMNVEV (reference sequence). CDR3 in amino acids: CASSLGQHTEAFF. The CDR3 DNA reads TGTGCCAGCAGTTTAGGGCAGCACACTGAAGCTTTCTTT.

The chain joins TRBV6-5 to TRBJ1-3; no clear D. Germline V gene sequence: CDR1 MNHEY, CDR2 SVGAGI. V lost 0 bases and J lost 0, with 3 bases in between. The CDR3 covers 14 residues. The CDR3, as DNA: TGTGCCAGCAGTTACTCCTCCTCTGGAAACACCATATATTTT. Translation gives CASSYSSSGNTIYF.

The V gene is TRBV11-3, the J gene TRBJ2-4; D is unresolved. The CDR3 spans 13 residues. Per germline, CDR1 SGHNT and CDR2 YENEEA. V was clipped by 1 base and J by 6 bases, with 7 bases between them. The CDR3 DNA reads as TGTGCCAGCAGCTTAGGCCCGGGAAACATTCAGTACTTC. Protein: CASSLGPGNIQYF.

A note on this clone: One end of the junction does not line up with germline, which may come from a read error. The chain's CDR3 is CASSPGLASNEQYF. CDR3 nucleotide sequence: TGTGCCAGCAGTCCGGGACTAGCCTCCAACGAGCAGTACTTC. This chain joins TRBV28 and TRBJ2-7; 9 bases match TRBD2. CDR3 length equals 14 residues. Germline lookup yields CDR1 MDHEN and CDR2 SYDVKM.

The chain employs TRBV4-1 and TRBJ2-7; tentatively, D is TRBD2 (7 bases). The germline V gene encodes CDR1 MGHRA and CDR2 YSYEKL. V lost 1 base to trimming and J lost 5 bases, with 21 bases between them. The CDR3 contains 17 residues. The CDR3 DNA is TGCGCCAGCAGCCAAGGTTACGCGGGGGCCCCTAGGAACGAGCAGTACTTC. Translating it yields CASSQGYAGAPRNEQYF.

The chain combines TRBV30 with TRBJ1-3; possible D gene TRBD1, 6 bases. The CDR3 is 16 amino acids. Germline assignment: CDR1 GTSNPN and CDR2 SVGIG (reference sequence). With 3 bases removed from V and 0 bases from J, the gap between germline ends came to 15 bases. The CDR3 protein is CAWRTGDTRSGNTIYF. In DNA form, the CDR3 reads TGTGCCTGGAGGACAGGCGATACCCGCTCTGGAAACACCATATATTTT.

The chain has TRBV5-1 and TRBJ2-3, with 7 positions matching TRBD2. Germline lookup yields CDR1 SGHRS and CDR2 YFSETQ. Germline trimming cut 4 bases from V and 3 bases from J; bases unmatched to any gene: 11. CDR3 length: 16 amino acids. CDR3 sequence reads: CASSPGRREKTDTQYF. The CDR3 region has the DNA TGCGCCAGCAGCCCAGGGCGGCGGGAGAAAACAGATACGCAGTATTTT.

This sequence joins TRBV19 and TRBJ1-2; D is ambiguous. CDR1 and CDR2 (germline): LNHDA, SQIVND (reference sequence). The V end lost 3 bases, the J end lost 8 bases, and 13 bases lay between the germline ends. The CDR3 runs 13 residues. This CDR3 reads CASSMSGIGGYTF. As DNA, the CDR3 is TGTGCCAGTAGTATGTCGGGGATCGGGGGCTACACCTTC.

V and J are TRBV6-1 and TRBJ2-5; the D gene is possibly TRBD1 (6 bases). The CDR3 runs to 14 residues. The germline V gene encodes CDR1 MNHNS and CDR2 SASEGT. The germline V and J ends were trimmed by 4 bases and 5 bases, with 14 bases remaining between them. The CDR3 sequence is CASSGQVRTETQYF. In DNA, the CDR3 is TGTGCCAGCAGTGGACAGGTCCGGACGGAGACCCAGTACTTC.

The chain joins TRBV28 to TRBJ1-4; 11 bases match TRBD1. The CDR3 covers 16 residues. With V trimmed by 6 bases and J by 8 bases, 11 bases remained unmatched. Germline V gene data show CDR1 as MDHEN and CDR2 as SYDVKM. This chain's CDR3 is CASRPPPGTGGEKLFF. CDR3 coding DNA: TGTGCCAGCAGACCTCCACCCGGGACAGGGGGAGAAAAACTGTTTTTT.

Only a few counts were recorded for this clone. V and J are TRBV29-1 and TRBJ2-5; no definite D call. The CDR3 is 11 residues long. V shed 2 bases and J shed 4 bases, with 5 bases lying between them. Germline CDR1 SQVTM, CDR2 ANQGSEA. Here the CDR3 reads CSVESGETQYF. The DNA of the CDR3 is TGCAGCGTTGAATCGGGAGAGACCCAGTACTTC.

The CDR3: CASSRDYGYTF. CDR3 sequence (DNA): TGTGCCAGCAGCAGGGACTATGGCTACACCTTC. The chain links TRBV2 to TRBJ1-2, with D possibly being TRBD1 (5 bases). In germline, CDR1 is SNHLY, CDR2 FYNNEI. The CDR3 is 11 amino acids. Trimming pared 6 bases from V and 3 bases from J, leaving 5 bases between.

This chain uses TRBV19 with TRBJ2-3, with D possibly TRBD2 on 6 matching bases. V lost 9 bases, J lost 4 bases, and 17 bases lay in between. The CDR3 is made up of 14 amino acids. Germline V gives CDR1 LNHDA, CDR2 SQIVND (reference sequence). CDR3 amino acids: CASKAQGDSDTQYF. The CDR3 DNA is TGTGCCAGCAAAGCACAAGGGGACTCAGATACGCAGTATTTT.

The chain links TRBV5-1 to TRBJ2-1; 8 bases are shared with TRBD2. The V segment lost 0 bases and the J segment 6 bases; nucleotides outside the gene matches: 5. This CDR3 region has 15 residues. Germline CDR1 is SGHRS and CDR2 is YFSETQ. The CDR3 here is CASSLDGTRANEQFF. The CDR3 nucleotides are TGCGCCAGCAGCTTGGACGGGACTAGAGCCAATGAGCAGTTCTTC.

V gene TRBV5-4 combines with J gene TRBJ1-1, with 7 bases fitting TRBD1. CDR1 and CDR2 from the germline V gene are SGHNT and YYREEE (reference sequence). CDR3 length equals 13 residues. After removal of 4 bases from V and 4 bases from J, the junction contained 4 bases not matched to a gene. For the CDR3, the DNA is TGTGCCAGCAGCGTGACAGGGAGCACTGAAGCTTTCTTT. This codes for CASSVTGSTEAFF. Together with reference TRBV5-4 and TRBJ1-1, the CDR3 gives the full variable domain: ETGVTQSPTHLIKTRGQQVTLRCSSQSGHNTVSWYQQALGQGPQFIFQYYREEENGRGNFPPRFSGLQFPNYSSELNVNALELDDSALYLCASSVTGSTEAFFGQGTRLTVV.

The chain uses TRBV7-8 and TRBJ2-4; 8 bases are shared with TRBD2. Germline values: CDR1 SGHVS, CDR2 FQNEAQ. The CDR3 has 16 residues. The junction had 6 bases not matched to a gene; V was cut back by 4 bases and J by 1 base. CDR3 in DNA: TGTGCCAGCAGCTCCACTGCGGGGGGCGCCAAAAACATTCAGTACTTC. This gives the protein CASSSTAGGAKNIQYF.

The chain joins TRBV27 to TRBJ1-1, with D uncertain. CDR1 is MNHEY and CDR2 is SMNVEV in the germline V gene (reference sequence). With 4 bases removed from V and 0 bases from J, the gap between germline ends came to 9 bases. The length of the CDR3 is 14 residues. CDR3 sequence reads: CASSSGGMNTEAFF. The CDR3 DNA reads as TGTGCCAGCAGTTCTGGCGGAATGAACACTGAAGCTTTCTTT.